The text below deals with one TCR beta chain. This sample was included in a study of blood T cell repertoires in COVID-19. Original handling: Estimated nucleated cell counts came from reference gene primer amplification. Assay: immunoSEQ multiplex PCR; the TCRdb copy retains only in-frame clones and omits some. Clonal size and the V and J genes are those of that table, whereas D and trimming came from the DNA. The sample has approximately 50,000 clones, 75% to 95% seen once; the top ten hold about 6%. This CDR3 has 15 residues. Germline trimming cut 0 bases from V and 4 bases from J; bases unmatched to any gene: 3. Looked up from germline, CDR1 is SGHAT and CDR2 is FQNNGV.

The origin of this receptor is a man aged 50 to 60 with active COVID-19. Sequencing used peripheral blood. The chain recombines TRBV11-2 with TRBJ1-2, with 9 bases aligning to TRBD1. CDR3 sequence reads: CASSLDPGQGYGYTF. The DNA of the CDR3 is TGTGCCAGCAGCTTAGATCCGGGACAGGGCTATGGCTACACCTTC.